Presented here are 23 T cell receptor beta chains from one specimen sequenced in a study of shared clonotypes between healthy human individuals. The assay was immunoSEQ multiplex PCR, and TCRdb's table has in-frame clones only and misses some. The sample lists roughly 1,000,000 clones; approximately 78% were seen once. Sequencing was carried out using memory CD4+ T cells from PBMCs. Described subset: CD45RA-negative fraction. The receptors shown here come from a man in his late teens or twenties in good health. Some clones in this sample may be carry-over from other donors' samples.

Of note for this clone: Distinct nucleotide sequences in the sample also encode this CDR3. CDR3 DNA sequence: TGTGCCAGCAGCCATCCCGGGACAGGGTCCTACGAGCAGTACTTC. It yields the protein CASSHPGTGSYEQYF. The V gene is TRBV4-2, the J gene TRBJ2-7; 9 bases align to TRBD1. Losses at the gene ends were 3 bases for V and 1 base for J; bases not matched to a gene: 4. Per germline, CDR1 LGHNA and CDR2 YNFKEQ. The CDR3 contains 15 residues.

This clone was detected once. The rearrangement joins TRBV7-9 to TRBJ1-2; 9 positions match TRBD1. Germline CDR1 is SEHNR and CDR2 is FQNEAQ (reference sequence). This CDR3 is built from 17 residues. With 1 base clipped from V and 0 bases from J, the junction kept 6 bases outside the gene matches. CDR3: CASSLGTGERANYGYTF. CDR3 coding DNA: TGTGCCAGCAGCTTAGGGACAGGGGAGCGGGCTAACTATGGCTACACCTTC.

The chain is built from TRBV23-1 and TRBJ2-3; D call uncertain. TRBV23-1 is an ORF, with its function uncertain. V was shortened by 7 bases and J by 1 base, with 15 bases between the two germline ends. This CDR3 has 15 amino acids. The CDR3 nucleotides read TGCGCCAGCACCCTCGGAGTACCTGGCACAGATACGCAGTATTTT. Translated, it gives CASTLGVPGTDTQYF.

The rearrangement joins TRBV7-2 to TRBJ2-2; TRBD2 agrees at 11 bases. The CDR3 has 17 amino acids. With V trimmed by 5 bases and J by 0 bases, 5 bases remained unmatched. CDR1 and CDR2 (germline): SGHTA, FQGNSA. CDR3 region: CASSTEGLAANTGELFF. CDR3 DNA: TGTGCCAGCAGCACGGAGGGACTAGCGGCGAACACCGGGGAGCTGTTTTTT.

Worth noting for this clone: Other DNA sequences in this specimen translate into the identical CDR3. The J gene is TRBJ2-7, the V gene TRBV5-4; tentatively, D is TRBD2 (6 bases). The CDR3 has 14 residues. From germline, CDR1 is SGHNT and CDR2 YYREEE (reference sequence). Deletions cut 0 bases from V and 1 base from J, with 8 bases between. This chain's CDR3 is CASSLVGGSYEQYF. CDR3 sequence (DNA): TGTGCCAGCAGCTTGGTTGGGGGGTCCTACGAGCAGTACTTC.

The V and J genes are TRBV9 and TRBJ2-3; D may correspond to TRBD1 or TRBD2 (6 bases each). The CDR3 extends over 17 amino acids. V was trimmed by 3 bases and J by 0 bases, leaving 17 bases between them. Germline V lookup: CDR1 SGDLS, CDR2 YYNGEE. The CDR3: CASSAPGAGLSTDTQYF. The CDR3 DNA follows: TGTGCCAGCAGCGCCCCGGGGGCGGGATTGAGCACAGATACGCAGTATTTT. Complete variable domain (other parts from reference TRBV9 and TRBJ2-3): DSGVTQTPKHLITATGQRVTLRCSPRSGDLSVYWYQQSLDQGLQFLIQYYNGEERAKGNILERFSAQQFPDLHSELNLSSLELGDSALYFCASSAPGAGLSTDTQYFGPGTRLTVL.

As concerns this clone: Other DNA sequences within the sample encode an identical CDR3. This rearrangement joins TRBV2 to TRBJ1-2, with no clear D. The CDR3 extends over 12 amino acids. Germline CDR1 is SNHLY and CDR2 is FYNNEI. V was pared by 4 bases and J by 4 bases, with 7 bases between. The CDR3 protein is CASSGEAYGYTF. CDR3 coding DNA: TGTGCCAGCAGTGGCGAGGCCTATGGCTACACCTTC.

The chain uses TRBV6-5 and TRBJ2-1; 8 nucleotides agree with TRBD2. V lost 0 bases, J lost 5 bases, and 6 bases stayed unmatched. From germline, CDR1 is MNHEY and CDR2 SVGAGI. The CDR3 length is 16 residues. CDR3 in amino acids: CASSYSSGSRDNEQFF. CDR3 bases: TGTGCCAGCAGTTACTCGAGCGGGAGTCGGGACAATGAGCAGTTCTTC.

In nucleotides, the CDR3 is TGTGCCAGCAGTGACCCCCGGACAGGGAAAGACTCTGGGGCGAGTGAGACCCAGTACTTC. Translation: CASSDPRTGKDSGASETQYF. V gene TRBV6-4 combines with J gene TRBJ2-5; 8 bases agree with TRBD1. Germline CDR1 MRHNA, CDR2 SNTAGT. This CDR3 contains 20 residues. Trimming cost V 2 bases and J 5 bases; bases outside gene matches: 22.

The rearrangement links TRBV7-2 to TRBJ2-7, with a possible D match to TRBD1 (6 bases). CDR3 length: 13 residues. CDR1 is SGHTA and CDR2 is FQGNSA in the germline V gene. V lost 1 base and J lost 6, with 10 bases in between. CDR3 DNA: TGTGCCAGCAGCTTAGGGTGGGGGCGCGAGCAGTACTTC. It translates to CASSLGWGREQYF.

The CDR3: CASSPPGISGNTIYF. The DNA for the CDR3 is TGTGCCAGCAGCCCCCCGGGAATCTCTGGAAACACCATATATTTT. This rearrangement joins TRBV9 to TRBJ1-3; D gene unclear. The CDR3 loop spans 15 amino acids. The germline gives CDR1 SGDLS, CDR2 YYNGEE. V was clipped by 4 bases and J by 0 bases, with 11 bases between them.

The chain employs TRBV28 and TRBJ1-4; no clear D. The CDR3 is 15 amino acids. V lost 3 bases to trimming and J lost 4 bases, with 12 bases between them. CDR1 MDHEN and CDR2 SYDVKM come from the germline V gene. The CDR3 nucleotides read TGTGCCAGCAGTTTGTTCCCAGTCGATAATGAAAAACTGTTTTTT. It translates to CASSLFPVDNEKLFF.

A few counts support this clone. V and J are TRBV9 and TRBJ1-4; D call uncertain. In germline, CDR1 is SGDLS, CDR2 YYNGEE. V was cut by 2 bases and J by 5 bases, with 10 bases left in between. The CDR3 totals 14 residues. Here the CDR3 reads CASSVSSRNEKLFF. Here the CDR3 DNA reads TGTGCCAGCAGCGTTAGTTCAAGAAATGAAAAACTGTTTTTT.

V usage is TRBV10-3 and J usage is TRBJ2-7; a possible D gene is TRBD1 (6 bases). Trimming shortened V by 10 bases and J by 3 bases, and 13 bases separated the two germline ends. The CDR3 is 12 residues long. Germline V CDR1 and CDR2: ENHRY, SYGVKD. In DNA form, the CDR3 reads TGTGCCAGCAACCGGGACAACTACGAGCAGTACTTC. It translates to CASNRDNYEQYF.

This chain connects TRBV18 to TRBJ1-1; 11 nucleotides align to TRBD1. The germline V gene encodes CDR1 KGHSH and CDR2 LQKENI. The CDR3 totals 16 residues. V trimming: 5 bases; J trimming: 1 base; junction bases outside the gene matches: 6. CDR3 amino acids: CASSDGQGAWNTEAFF. The CDR3 DNA reads TGTGCCAGCTCAGATGGACAGGGGGCGTGGAACACTGAAGCTTTCTTT.

The V gene is TRBV7-3, the J gene TRBJ2-5; D not certain. Germline V gene sequence: CDR1 SGHTA, CDR2 FQGTGA. The CDR3 runs 12 residues. V gave up 5 bases and J gave up 7 bases, with 11 bases separating them. The CDR3 nucleotides read TGTGCCAGCAGCCCCGGTTGGGGGACCCAGTACTTC. This gives the protein CASSPGWGTQYF.

This clone has more than one count but fewer than ten. This chain connects TRBV7-3 to TRBJ2-5; TRBD1 agrees at 7 bases. V lost 4 bases to trimming and J lost 5 bases; unmatched junction nucleotides: 4. The CDR3 contains 13 residues. CDR1 and CDR2 (germline): SGHTA, FQGTGA. CDR3 protein: CASSSGQLETQYF. The CDR3 DNA reads as TGTGCCAGCAGCTCGGGACAGCTGGAGACCCAGTACTTC.

The CDR3, as DNA: TGTGCCAGCAGCCCTCTCTTGGAGCAGTACTTC. The encoded protein is CASSPLLEQYF. This chain connects TRBV7-9 to TRBJ2-7, with no clear D. The V end lost 5 bases, the J end lost 7 bases, and 9 bases lay between the germline ends. This CDR3 is built from 11 residues. Per germline, CDR1 SEHNR and CDR2 FQNEAQ (reference sequence).

Turning to this clone: It may be a read error: a sequence one base away is much more abundant. The same CDR3 also results from other DNA sequences found in this sample. CDR3 sequence (DNA): TGTGCCAGCAGCTTAGGGCGGAACACTGAAGCTTTCTTT. Its translation: CASSLGRNTEAFF. The chain joins TRBV7-9 to TRBJ1-1; no clear D. The CDR3 length is 13 residues. Germline V lookup: CDR1 SEHNR, CDR2 FQNEAQ (reference sequence). V was pared by 1 base and J by 1 base, with 4 bases between.

CDR3 amino acids: CASSLPGQGSGNTIYF. CDR3 bases: TGTGCCAGCAGCTTACCTGGACAGGGCTCTGGAAACACCATATATTTT. The chain couples TRBV28 to TRBJ1-3; 8 bases fit TRBD1. CDR3 length: 16 residues. Germline V gene lookup returns CDR1 MDHEN and CDR2 SYDVKM. Germline trimming cut 6 bases from V and 0 bases from J; bases unmatched to any gene: 7.

This CDR3 reads CASSQGGGGGLGAFF. The CDR3 nucleotides are TGTGCCAGCAGCCAAGGTGGGGGAGGGGGATTAGGAGCTTTCTTT. This chain uses TRBV4-2 with TRBJ1-1, with D maybe TRBD1 (6 bases). Germline CDR1 LGHNA, CDR2 YNFKEQ. Trimming left V 1 base short and J 10 bases short, with 19 bases between. The CDR3 sequence is 15 residues long.

This rearrangement joins TRBV5-5 to TRBJ2-1; TRBD1 matches 8 bases. Per germline, CDR1 SGHKS and CDR2 YYEKEE (reference sequence). With V trimmed by 6 bases and J by 7 bases, 12 bases remained unmatched. The CDR3 is 15 residues long. CDR3 region: CASTGGGTVVNEQFF. Written as DNA, the CDR3 is TGTGCCAGCACAGGGGGCGGGACGGTAGTGAATGAGCAGTTCTTC.

The CDR3 DNA is TGTGCCAGCAGCCAAGATCGGAAAGGGTCGGTAGCCAAAAACATTCAGTACTTC. It specifies CASSQDRKGSVAKNIQYF. This chain joins TRBV14 and TRBJ2-4; D uncertain. CDR3 length equals 18 residues. V lost 0 bases and J 0 bases, leaving 15 bases between the germline ends. Germline lookup yields CDR1 SGHDN and CDR2 FVKESK.